This T cell receptor beta chain was sequenced during a study of T-cell memory formation after mild COVID-19. Background on the study: TCR clustering was largely donor specific.

With respect to this clonotype: The target antigen is unknown.

Study outcomes and limitations: Shrinking CD4+ clones resided mostly in CM and EM, and CD8+ ones in EMRA. Memory sampled before infection contained some responding clones, suggesting cross-reactive memory joined.

Germline lookup yields CDR1 MGHRA and CDR2 YSYEKL. The CDR3 spans 15 residues. V lost 3 bases to trimming and J lost 3 bases, with 15 bases between them. One entry per CDR3 protein, called by TCRdb with MiXCR from the 5' RACE reads. The sample holds about 140,000 distinct CDR3 sequences; 11% to 15% are singletons and the top ten take more than 25%. The receptor was isolated from an adult woman who had mild COVID-19 (a few samples of this study predate the infection). Cell type and time point are not known. The rearrangement joins TRBV4-1 to TRBJ2-7; tentatively, D is TRBD1 or TRBD2 (7 bases each). The sample consisted of PBMCs or a T cell subset sorted from them (not recorded which). This CDR3 is CASSHEAGQSYEQYF. The DNA for the CDR3 is TGCGCCAGCAGCCACGAAGCGGGACAGAGCTACGAGCAGTACTTC.